This TCR beta chain was found in a study of shared clonotypes between healthy human individuals. Germline loops: CDR1 LNHNV, CDR2 YYDKDF (reference sequence). V lost 2 bases, J lost 4 bases, and 11 bases lay in between. The CDR3 loop spans 14 amino acids. The table came from immunoSEQ multiplex PCR; TCRdb's copy has only in-frame clones and leaves some out. The table records roughly 510,000 clones, about three quarters of them present only once. The chain joins TRBV15 to TRBJ1-1, with D unclear. Input material: PBMCs. The sequence was collected from a woman aged 40 to 49 in good health. Some clones in this sample may be carry-over from other donors' samples. In nucleotides, the CDR3 is TGTGCCACCAGCAGATCTGGGAAAACCACTGAAGCTTTCTTT. This sequence encodes CATSRSGKTTEAFF.